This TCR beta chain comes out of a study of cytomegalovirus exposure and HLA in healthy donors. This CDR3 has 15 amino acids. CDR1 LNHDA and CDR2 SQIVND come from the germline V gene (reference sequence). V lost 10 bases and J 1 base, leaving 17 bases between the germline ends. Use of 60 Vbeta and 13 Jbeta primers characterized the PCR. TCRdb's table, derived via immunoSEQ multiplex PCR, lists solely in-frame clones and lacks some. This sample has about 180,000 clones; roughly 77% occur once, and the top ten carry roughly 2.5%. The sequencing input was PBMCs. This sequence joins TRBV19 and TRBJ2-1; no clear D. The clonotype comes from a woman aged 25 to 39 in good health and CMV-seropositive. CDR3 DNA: TGTGCCATCGGAAATGGGCCCACTTCCTACAATGAGCAGTTCTTC. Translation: CAIGNGPTSYNEQFF.